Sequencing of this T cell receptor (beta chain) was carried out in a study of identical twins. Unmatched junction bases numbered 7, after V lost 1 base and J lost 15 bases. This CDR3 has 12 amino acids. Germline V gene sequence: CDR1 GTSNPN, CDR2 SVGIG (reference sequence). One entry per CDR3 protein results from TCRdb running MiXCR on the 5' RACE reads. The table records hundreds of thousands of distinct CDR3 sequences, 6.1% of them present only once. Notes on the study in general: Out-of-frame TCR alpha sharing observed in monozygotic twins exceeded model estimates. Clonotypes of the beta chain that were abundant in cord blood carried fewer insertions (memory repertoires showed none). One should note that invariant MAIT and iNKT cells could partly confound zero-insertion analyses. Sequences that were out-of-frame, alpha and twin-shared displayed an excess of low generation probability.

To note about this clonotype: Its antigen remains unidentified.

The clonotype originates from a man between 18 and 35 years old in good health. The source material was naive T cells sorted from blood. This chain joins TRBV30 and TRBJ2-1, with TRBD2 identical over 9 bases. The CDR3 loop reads CAWSETGTSTFF. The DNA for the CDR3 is TGTGCCTGGAGTGAGACCGGGACTAGCACGTTCTTC. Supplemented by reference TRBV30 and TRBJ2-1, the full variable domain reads SQTIHQWPATLVQPVGSPLSLECTVEGTSNPNLYWYRQAAGRGLQLLFYSVGIGQISSEVPQNLSASRPQDRQFILSSKKLLLSDSGFYLCAWSETGTSTFFGPGTRLTVL.